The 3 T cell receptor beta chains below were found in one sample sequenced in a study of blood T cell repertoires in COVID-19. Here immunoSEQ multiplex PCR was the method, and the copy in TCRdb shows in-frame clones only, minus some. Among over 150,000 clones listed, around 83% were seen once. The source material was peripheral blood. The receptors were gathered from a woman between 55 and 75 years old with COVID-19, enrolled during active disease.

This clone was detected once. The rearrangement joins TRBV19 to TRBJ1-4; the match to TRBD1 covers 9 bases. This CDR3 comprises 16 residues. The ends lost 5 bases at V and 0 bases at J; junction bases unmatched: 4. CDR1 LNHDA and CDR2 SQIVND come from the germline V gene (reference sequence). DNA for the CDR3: TGTGCCAGTAGTTGGCGACAGGGGGCAACTAATGAAAAACTGTTTTTT. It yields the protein CASSWRQGATNEKLFF.

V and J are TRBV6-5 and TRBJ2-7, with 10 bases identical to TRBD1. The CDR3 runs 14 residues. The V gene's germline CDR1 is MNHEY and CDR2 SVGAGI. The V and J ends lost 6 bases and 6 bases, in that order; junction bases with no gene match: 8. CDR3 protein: CASRLDRGRVEQYV. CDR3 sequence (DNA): TGTGCCAGCAGACTCGACAGGGGGCGAGTCGAGCAGTACGTC.

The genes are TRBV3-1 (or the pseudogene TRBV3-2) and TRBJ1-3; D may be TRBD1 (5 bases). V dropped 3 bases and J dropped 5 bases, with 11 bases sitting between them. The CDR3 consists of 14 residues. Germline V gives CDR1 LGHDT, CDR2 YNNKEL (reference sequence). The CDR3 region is CASSHPGLRNTIYF. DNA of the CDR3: TGTGCCAGCAGCCACCCGGGACTCAGAAACACCATATATTTT.